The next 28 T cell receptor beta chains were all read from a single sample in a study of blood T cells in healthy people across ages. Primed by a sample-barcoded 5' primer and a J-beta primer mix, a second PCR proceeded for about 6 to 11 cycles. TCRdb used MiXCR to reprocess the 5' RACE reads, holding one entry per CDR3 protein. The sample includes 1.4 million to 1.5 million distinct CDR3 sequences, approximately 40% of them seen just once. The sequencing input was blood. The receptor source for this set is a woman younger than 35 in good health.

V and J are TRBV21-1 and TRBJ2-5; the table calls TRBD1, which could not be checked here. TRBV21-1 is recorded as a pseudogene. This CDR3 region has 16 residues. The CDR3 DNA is TGTGCCAGCAGCTCCCAAGGGCCAGGGGCGGAAGAGACCCAGTACTTC. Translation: CASSSQGPGAEETQYF.

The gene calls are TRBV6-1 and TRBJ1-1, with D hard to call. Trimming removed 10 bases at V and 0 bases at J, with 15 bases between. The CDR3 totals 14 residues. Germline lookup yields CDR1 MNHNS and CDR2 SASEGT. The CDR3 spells CATTGLFLNTEAFF. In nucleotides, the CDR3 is TGTGCCACTACTGGTCTCTTCCTGAACACTGAAGCTTTCTTT.

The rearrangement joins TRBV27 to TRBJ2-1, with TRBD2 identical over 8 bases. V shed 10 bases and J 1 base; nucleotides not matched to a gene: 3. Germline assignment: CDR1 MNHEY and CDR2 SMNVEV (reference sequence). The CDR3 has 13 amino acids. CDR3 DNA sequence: TGTGCCACCAGACTAGCGTCCTACAATGAGCAGTTCTTC. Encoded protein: CATRLASYNEQFF.

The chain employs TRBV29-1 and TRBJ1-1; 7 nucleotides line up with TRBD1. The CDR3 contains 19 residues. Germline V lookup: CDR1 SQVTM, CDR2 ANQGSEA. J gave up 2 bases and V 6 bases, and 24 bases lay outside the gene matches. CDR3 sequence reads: CSVPAGRTGGSVFNTEAFF. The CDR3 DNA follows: TGCAGCGTCCCGGCGGGGAGGACAGGAGGATCGGTATTTAACACTGAAGCTTTCTTT.

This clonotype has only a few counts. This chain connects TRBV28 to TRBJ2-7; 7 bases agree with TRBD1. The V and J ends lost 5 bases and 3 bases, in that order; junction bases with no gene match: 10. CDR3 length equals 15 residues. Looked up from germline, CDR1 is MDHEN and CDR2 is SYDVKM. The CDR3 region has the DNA TGTGCCAGCAGTAAGCCGGGACAGTCAGTCTACGAGCAGTACTTC. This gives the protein CASSKPGQSVYEQYF.

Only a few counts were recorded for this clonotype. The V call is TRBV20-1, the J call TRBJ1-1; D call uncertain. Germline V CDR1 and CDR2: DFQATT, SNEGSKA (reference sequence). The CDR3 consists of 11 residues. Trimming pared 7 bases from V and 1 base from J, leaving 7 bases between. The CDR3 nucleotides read TGCAGTGTCGCGGCGAACACTGAAGCTTTCTTT. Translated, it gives CSVAANTEAFF.

For the CDR3, the DNA is TGTGCCAGCAGGGGGGGACAGAAATTCACAGATACGCAGTATTTT. It specifies CASRGGQKFTDTQYF. The genes are TRBV12-3 or TRBV12-4 and TRBJ2-3; D possibly corresponds to TRBD1 (7 bases). V shed 6 bases and J shed 2 bases, with 15 bases lying between them. The length of the CDR3 is 15 residues.

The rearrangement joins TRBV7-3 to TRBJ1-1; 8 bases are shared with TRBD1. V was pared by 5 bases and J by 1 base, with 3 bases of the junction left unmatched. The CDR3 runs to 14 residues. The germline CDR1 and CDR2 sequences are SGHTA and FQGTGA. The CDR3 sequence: CASSKQGGNTEAFF. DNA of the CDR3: TGTGCCAGCAGCAAACAGGGGGGGAACACTGAAGCTTTCTTT.

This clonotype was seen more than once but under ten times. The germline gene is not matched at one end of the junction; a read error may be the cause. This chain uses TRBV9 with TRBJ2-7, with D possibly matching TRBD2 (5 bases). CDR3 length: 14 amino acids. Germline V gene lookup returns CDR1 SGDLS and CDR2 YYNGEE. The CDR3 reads CASSATISSYEQYF. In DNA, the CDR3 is TGTGCCAGTAGCGCAACAATCAGCTCCTACGAGCAGTACTTC.

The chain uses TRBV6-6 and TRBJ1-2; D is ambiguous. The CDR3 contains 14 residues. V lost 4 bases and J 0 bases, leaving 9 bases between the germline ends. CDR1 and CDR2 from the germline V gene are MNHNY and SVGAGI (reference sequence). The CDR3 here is CASSLSKANYGYTF. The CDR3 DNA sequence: TGTGCCAGCAGTTTGTCCAAAGCTAACTATGGCTACACCTTC.

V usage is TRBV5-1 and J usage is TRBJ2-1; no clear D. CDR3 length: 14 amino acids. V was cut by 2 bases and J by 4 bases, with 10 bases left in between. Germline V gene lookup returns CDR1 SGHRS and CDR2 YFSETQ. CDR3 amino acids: CASSFMWRYNEQFF. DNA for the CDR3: TGCGCCAGCAGCTTTATGTGGCGTTACAATGAGCAGTTCTTC.

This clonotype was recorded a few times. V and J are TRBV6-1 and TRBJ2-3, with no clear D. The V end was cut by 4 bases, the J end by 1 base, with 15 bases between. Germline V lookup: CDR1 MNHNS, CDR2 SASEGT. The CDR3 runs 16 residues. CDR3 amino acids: CASSGGSTGGTDTQYF. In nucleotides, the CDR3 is TGTGCCAGCAGTGGAGGTTCTACGGGTGGCACAGATACGCAGTATTTT.

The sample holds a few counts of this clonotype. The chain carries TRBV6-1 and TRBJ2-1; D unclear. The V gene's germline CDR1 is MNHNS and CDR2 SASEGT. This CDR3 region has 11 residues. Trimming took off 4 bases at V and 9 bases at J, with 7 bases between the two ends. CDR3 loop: CASSALSEQFF. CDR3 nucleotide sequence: TGTGCCAGCAGTGCACTAAGTGAGCAGTTCTTC.

The CDR3: CASSPANSGLAGAYNEQFF. CDR3 nucleotides: TGTGCCAGCAGCCCGGCAAACTCGGGACTAGCGGGGGCCTACAATGAGCAGTTCTTC. This chain uses TRBV11-1 with TRBJ2-1; the match to TRBD2 covers 14 bases. CDR1 and CDR2 from the germline V gene are SGHAT and FQDESV (reference sequence). The CDR3 extends over 19 amino acids. The trim removed 5 bases at V and 2 bases at J, leaving 11 bases unmatched.

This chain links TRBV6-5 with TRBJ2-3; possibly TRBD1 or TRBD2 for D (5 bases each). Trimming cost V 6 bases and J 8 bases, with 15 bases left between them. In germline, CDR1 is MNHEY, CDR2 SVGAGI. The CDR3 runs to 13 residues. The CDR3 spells CASRAGTPRTQYF. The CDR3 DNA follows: TGTGCCAGCAGGGCCGGGACCCCTCGTACGCAGTATTTT.

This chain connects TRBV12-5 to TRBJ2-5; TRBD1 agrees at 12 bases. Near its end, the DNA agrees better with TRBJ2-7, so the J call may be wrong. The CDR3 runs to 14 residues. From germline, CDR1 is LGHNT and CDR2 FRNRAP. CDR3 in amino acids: CASGLGGQGAEQYF. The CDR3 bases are TGTGCTAGTGGTTTAGGGGGACAGGGGGCCGAGCAGTACTTC.

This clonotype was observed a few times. The chain's CDR3 is CASMWSGGASNEQFF. CDR3 DNA sequence: TGCGCCAGCATGTGGAGCGGGGGGGCCTCAAATGAGCAGTTCTTC. This rearrangement joins TRBV5-1 to TRBJ2-1; 10 nucleotides agree with TRBD2. Germline loops: CDR1 SGHRS, CDR2 YFSETQ. Unmatched junction bases numbered 10, after V lost 6 bases and J lost 7 bases. The CDR3 runs to 15 residues.

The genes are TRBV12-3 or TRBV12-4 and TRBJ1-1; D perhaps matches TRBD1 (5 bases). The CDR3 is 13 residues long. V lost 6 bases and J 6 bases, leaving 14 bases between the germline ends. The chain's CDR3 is CASSSDMRSEAFF. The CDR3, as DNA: TGTGCCAGCAGCTCGGACATGCGGTCTGAAGCTTTCTTT.

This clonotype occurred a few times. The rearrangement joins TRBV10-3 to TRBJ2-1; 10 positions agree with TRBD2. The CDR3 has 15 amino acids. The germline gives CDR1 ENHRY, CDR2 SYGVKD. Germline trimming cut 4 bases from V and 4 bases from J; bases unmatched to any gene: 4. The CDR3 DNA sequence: TGTGCCATCAGTGCTAGCGGGAGCCCTTACAATGAGCAGTTCTTC. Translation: CAISASGSPYNEQFF.

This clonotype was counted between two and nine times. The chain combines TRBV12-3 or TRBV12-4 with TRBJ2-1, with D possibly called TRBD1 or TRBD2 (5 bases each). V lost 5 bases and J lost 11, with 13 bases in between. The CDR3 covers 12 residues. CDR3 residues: CASSLRDGQQFF. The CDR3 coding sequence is TGTGCCAGCAGTCTCCGGGACGGGCAGCAGTTCTTC.

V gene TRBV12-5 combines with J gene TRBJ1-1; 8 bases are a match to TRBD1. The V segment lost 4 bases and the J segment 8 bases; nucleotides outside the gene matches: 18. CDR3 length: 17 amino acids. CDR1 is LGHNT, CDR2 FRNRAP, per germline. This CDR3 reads CASGSPSGGGNPTEAFF. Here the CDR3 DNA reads TGTGCTAGTGGTTCCCCCTCAGGGGGCGGAAACCCGACCGAAGCTTTCTTT.

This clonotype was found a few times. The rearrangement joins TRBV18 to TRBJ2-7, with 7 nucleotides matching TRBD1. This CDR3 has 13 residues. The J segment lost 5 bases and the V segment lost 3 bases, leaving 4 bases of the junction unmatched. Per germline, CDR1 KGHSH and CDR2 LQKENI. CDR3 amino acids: CASSPDRYNEQYF. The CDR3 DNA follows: TGTGCCAGCTCACCGGACAGGTACAACGAGCAGTACTTC.

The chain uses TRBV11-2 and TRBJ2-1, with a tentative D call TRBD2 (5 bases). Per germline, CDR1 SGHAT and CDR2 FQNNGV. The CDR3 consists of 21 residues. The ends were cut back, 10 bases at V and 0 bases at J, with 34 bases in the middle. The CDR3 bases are TGTGCCATCAAACACGGGAACGGGGAGCAGGAGCCCTGTAGCTCCTACAATGAGCAGTTCTTC. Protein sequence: CAIKHGNGEQEPCSSYNEQFF.

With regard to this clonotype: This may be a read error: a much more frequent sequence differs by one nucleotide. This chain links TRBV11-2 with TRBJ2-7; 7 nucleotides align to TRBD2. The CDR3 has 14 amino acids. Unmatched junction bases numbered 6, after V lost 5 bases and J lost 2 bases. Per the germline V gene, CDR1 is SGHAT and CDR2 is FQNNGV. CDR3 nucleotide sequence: TGTGCCAGCAGCCGGGACTACACAGCCTACGAGCAGTACTTC. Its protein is CASSRDYTAYEQYF. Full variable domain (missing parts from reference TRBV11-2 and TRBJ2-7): EAGVAQSPRYKIIEKRQSVAFWCNPISGHATLYWYQQILGQGPKLLIQFQNNGVVDDSQLPKDRFSAERLKGVDSTLKIQPAKLEDSAVYLCASSRDYTAYEQYFGPGTRLTVT.

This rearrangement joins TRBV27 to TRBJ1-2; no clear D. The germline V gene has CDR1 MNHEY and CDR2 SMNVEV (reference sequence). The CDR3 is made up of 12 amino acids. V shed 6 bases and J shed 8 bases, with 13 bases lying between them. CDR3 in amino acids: CASRGQREGYTF. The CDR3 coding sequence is TGTGCCAGCAGAGGTCAAAGGGAAGGCTACACCTTC.

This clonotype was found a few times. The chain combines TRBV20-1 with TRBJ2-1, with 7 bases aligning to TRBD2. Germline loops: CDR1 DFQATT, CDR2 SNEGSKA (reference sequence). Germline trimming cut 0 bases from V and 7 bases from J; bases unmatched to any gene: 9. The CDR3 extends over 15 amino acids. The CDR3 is CSARESSGRGNEQFF. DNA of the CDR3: TGCAGTGCTAGAGAGTCTAGCGGTAGGGGTAATGAGCAGTTCTTC.

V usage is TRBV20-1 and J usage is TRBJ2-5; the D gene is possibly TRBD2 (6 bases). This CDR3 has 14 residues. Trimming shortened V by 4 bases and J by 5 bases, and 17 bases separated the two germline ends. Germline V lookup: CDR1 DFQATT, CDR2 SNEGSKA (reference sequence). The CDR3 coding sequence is TGCAGTGCTACTCATAGCGGAGACGAGGAGACCCAGTACTTC. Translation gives CSATHSGDEETQYF.

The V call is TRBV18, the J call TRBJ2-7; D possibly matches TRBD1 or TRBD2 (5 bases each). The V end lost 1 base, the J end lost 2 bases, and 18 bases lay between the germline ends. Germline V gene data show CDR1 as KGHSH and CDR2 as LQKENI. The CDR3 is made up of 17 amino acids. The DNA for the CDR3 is TGTGCCAGCTCACCACTTGGGGACCCGGAAAGGGCCTACGAGCAGTACTTC. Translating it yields CASSPLGDPERAYEQYF.